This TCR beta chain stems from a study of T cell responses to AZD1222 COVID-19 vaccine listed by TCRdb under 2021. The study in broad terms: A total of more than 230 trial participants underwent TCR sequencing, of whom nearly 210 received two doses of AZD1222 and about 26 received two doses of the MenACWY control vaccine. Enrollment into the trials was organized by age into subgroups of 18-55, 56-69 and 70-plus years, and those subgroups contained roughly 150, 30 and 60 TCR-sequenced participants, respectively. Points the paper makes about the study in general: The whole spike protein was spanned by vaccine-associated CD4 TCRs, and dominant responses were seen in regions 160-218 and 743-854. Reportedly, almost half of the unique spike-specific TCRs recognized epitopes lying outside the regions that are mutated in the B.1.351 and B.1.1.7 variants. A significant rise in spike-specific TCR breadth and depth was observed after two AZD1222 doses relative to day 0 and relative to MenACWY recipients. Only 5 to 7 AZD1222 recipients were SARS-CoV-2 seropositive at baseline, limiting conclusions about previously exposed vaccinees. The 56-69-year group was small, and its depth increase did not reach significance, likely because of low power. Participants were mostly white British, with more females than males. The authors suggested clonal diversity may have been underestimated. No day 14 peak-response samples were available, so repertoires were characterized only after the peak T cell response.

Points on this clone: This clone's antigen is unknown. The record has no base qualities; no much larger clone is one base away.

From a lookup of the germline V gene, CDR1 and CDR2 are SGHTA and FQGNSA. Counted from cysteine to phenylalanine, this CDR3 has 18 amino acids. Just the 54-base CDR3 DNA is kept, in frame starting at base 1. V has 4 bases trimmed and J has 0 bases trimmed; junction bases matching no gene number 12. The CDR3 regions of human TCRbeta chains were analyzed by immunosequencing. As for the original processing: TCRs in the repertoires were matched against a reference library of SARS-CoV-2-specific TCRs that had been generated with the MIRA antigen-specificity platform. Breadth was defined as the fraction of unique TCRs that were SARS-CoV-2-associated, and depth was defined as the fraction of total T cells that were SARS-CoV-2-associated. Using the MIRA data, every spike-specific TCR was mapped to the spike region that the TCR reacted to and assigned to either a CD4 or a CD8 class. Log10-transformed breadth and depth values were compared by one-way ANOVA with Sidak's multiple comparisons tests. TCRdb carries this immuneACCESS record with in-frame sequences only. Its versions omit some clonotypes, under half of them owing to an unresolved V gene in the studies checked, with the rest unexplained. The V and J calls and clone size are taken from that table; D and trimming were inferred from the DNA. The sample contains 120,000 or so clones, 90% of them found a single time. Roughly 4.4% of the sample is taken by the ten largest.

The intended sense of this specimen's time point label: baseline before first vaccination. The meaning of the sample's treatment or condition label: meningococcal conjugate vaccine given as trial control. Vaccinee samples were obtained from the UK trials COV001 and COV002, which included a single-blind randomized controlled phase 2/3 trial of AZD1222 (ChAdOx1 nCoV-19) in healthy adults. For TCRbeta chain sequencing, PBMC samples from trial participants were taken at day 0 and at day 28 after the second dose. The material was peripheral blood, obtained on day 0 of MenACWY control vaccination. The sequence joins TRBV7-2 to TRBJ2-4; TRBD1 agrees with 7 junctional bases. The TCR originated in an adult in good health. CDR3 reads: CASSSIPQGHLAKNIQYF. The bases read TGTGCCAGCAGCTCAATCCCACAGGGGCACTTAGCCAAAAACATTCAGTACTTC.